This T cell receptor beta chain was recovered during a study of shared clonotypes between healthy human individuals. Findings and caveats of the study: Clonotypes shared by all four donors outscored non-shared clonotypes in generation probability.

The germline V gene encodes CDR1 SGHDT and CDR2 YYEEEE. This CDR3 has 15 residues. V lost 4 bases and J lost 7; bases outside the gene matches: 4. On this clone itself: Its antigen is as yet unknown.

The study enrolled healthy HIV-negative adults without recent acute infections or vaccinations as donors. Subsets obtained from CD4+ cells comprised CD45RA+ naive and CD45RA-negative memory cells. Samples underwent the assay at deep level. The method was immunoSEQ multiplex PCR; TCRdb's version includes in-frame clones alone and lacks a portion of them. This repertoire shows fewer than 1.8 million clones, 98% to 99% found once; its top ten account for about 0.35%. This TCR was sampled from a young man in good health. The chain has TRBV5-6 and TRBJ2-1; 14 bases match TRBD2. The sequenced sample was naive CD4+ T cells sorted from blood. Subset denoted: CD45RA+ positively selected. For the CDR3, the DNA is TGTGCCAGCAGCCGACTAGCGGGAGGGGTGAATGAGCAGTTCTTC. The encoded protein is CASSRLAGGVNEQFF.